What follows describes a single T cell receptor beta chain. Donors likely had unrecorded immune exposures despite being nominally healthy when sampled. The CDR3 consists of 15 residues. Per the germline V gene, CDR1 is LNHDA and CDR2 is SQIVND (reference sequence). V was trimmed by 3 bases and J by 8 bases, leaving 17 bases between them. These data come from a study of cytomegalovirus exposure and HLA in healthy donors. Both 60 Vbeta primers and 13 Jbeta primers went into the PCR. Sequenced by immunoSEQ multiplex PCR; TCRdb stores in-frame clones only, minus some. The sample has about 77,000 clones, around 78% seen once.

Sequencing was performed on PBMCs. This rearrangement joins TRBV19 to TRBJ2-4, with D perhaps TRBD1 (5 bases). This TCR was sampled from a man aged 35-49 years in good health and CMV-seronegative. The CDR3 DNA reads TGTGCCAGTAGTATTCAGGGCACCCAAGGGGACATTCAGTACTTC. This codes for CASSIQGTQGDIQYF.